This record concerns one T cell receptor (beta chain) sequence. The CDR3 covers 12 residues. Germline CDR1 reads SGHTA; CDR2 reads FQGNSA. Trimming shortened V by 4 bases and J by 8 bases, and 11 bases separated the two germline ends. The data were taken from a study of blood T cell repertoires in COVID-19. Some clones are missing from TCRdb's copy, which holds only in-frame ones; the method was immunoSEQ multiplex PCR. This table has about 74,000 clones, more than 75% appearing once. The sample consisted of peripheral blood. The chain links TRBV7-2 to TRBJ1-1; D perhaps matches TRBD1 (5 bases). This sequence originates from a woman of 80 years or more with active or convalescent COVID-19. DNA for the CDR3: TGTGCCAGCAGCTCAAACCAGGGCGAAGCTTTCTTT. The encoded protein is CASSSNQGEAFF. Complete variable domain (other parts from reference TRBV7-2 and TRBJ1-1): GAGVSQSPSNKVTEKGKDVELRCDPISGHTALYWYRQSLGQGLEFLIYFQGNSAPDKSGLPSDRFSAERTGGSVSTLTIQRTQQEDSAVYLCASSSNQGEAFFGQGTRLTVV.